The T cell receptor (beta chain) under discussion was sequenced for a study of blood T cell repertoires in COVID-19. Overall study context: Both acute and convalescent COVID-19 samples were obtained from the United States, Italy and Spain. PBMCs, B-cell-depleted T cells, or T cells were the source of the cDNA or gDNA that made up the material.

As handled by the study authors: The assay estimated nucleated cells by amplifying reference gene primers. Generated by immunoSEQ multiplex PCR, the TCRdb table keeps only in-frame clones and is missing some. V, J and clone size are those of that table, while D and trimming were read from the DNA. The sample has a few hundred thousand clones; approximately 86% are singletons. Material: peripheral blood. The source is a man aged 55 to 69 with acute or convalescent COVID-19.

The CDR3 DNA follows: TGTGCCAGCAGCTTGATGCGGGGGCAAGAGACCCAGTACTTC. Translating it yields CASSLMRGQETQYF. The V gene is TRBV5-4, the J gene TRBJ2-5, with 7 positions matching TRBD2. CDR3 size: 14 residues. Per the germline V gene, CDR1 is SGHNT and CDR2 is YYREEE (reference sequence). Losses at the gene ends were 1 base for V and 2 bases for J; bases not matched to a gene: 2.